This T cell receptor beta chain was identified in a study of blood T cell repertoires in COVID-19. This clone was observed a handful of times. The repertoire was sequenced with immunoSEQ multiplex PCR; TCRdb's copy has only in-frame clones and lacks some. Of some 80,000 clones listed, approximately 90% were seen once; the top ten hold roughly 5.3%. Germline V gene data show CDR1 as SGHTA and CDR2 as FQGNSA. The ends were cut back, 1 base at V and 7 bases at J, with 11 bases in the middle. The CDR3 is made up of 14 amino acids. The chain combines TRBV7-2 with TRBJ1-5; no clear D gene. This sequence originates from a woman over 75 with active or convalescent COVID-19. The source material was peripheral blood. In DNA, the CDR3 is TGTGCCAGCAGCTTAGGACATAATGTACAGCCCCAGCATTTT. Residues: CASSLGHNVQPQHF.